This T cell receptor beta chain was sequenced for a study of radiotherapy plus CTLA-4 blockade in lung cancer listed by TCRdb under 2018. With regard to the full study: Among enrolled patients, approximately 18% had an objective response and 30% to 40% reached disease control.

The investigation overall reported the following: Increased serum interferon-beta after radiation, together with early dynamic changes in blood T cell clones, were reported to be the strongest predictors of response. After treatment with radiotherapy and ipilimumab, TCR clones that originated in tumors expanded in peripheral blood.

The study evaluated CTLA-4 blockade (ipilimumab) given together with focal radiation therapy in patients who had chemo-refractory metastatic non-small-cell lung cancer. The library was built by means of the immunoSEQ multiplex PCR assay. The table comes from immuneACCESS by way of TCRdb, which keeps in-frame sequences with V and J called. Part of the clones is missing from these tables; in studies checked, under half for an unresolved V gene and the rest for unknown reasons. Within this sample are approximately 76,000 clones, with about 79% of them counted one time only. The top ten constitute less than 4% of the sample. Concerning this clone itself: The target of this receptor is not known. No quality values exist for individual bases; no much larger clone is one base distant.

Here the sequenced sample was peripheral blood, taken from a patient treated with radiotherapy plus ipilimumab. The sequence was collected from a human donor with non-small cell lung cancer who had a partial response to radiotherapy plus ipilimumab. Some clones in this sample may be carry-over from other donors' samples.

The DNA reads TGTGCCAGCAGCGTAGGAGGGGGGACAGGGGAAAAACTGTTTTTT. It codes for CASSVGGGTGEKLFF. The V and J segments used are TRBV9 and TRBJ1-4, with 9 middle bases fitting TRBD1. Ends trimmed: V by 0 bases, J by 8 bases; bases unmatched to a gene: 5. Inclusive of the bounding cysteine and phenylalanine, the CDR3 is 15 residues long. Only the CDR3 DNA stays, 45 bases, in frame from base 1. Looking up the germline V gene yields CDR1 SGDLS and CDR2 YYNGEE.